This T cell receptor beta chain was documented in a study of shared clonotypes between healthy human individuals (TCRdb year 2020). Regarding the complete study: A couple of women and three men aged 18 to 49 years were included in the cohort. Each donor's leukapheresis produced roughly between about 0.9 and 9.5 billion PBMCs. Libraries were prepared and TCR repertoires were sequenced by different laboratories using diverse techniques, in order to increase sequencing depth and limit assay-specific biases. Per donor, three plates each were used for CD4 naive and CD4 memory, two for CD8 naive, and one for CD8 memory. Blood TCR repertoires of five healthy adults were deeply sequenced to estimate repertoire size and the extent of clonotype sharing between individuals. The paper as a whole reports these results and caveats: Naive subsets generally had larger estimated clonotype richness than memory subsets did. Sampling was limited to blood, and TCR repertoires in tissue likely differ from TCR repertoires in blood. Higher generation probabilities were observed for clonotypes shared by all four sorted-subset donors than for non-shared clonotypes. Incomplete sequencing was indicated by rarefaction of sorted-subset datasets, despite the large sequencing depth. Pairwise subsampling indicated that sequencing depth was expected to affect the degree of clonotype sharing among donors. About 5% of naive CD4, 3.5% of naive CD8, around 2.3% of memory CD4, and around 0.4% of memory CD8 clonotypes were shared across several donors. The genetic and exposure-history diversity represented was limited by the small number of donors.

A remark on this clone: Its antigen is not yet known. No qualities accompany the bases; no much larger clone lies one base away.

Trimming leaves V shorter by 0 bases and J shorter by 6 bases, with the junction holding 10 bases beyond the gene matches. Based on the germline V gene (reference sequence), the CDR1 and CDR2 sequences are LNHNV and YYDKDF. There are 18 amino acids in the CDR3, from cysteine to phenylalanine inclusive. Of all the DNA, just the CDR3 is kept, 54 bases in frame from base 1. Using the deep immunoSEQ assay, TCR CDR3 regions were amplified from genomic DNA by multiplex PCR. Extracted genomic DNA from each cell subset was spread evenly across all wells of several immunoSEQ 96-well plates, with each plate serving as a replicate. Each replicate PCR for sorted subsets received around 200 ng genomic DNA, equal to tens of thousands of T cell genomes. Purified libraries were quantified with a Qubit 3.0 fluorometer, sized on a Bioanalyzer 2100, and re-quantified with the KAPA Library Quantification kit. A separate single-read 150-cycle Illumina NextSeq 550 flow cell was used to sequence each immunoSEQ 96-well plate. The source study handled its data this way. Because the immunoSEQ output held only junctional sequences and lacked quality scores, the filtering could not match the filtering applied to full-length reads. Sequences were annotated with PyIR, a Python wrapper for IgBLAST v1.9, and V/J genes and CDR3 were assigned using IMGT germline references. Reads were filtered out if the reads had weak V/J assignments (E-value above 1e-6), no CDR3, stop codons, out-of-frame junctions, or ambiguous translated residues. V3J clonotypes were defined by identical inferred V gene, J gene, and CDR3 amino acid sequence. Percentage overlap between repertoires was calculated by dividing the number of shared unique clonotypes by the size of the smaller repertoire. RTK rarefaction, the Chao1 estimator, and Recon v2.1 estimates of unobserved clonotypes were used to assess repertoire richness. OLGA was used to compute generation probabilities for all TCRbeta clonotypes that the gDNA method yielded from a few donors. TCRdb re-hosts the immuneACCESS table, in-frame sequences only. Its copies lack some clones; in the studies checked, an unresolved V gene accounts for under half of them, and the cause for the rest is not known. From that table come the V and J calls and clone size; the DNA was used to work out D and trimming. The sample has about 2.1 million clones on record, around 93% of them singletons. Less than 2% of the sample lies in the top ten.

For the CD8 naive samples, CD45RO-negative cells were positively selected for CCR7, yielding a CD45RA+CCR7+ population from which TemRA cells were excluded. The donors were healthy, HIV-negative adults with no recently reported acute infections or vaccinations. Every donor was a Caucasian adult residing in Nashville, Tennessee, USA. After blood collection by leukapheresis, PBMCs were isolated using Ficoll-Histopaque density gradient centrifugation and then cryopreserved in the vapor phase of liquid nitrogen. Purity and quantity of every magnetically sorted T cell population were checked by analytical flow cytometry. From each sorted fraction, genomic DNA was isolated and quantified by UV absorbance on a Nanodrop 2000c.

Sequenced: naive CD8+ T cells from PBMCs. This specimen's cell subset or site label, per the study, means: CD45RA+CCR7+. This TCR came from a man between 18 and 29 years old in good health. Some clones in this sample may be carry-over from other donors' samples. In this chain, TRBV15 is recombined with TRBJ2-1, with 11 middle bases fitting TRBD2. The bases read TGTGCCACCAGCAGAGATAGACCCGGTAGCGGGAGGGCCAATGAGCAGTTCTTC. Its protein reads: CATSRDRPGSGRANEQFF.